A selection of T cell receptor beta chains follows, all from one sample in a study of monozygotic twins with cystic fibrosis. Measured with immunoSEQ multiplex PCR; TCRdb has only the in-frame clones, and not every one. This sample yields roughly 30,000 clones, of which more than 85% are seen a single time; 0.85% to 1% belongs to the top ten. Sequencing input: blood. The receptors come from a girl between 2 and 10 years old with cystic fibrosis. Each CDR3 is given with its conserved first and last residue. D genes are given only for firm matches. Only some rows state a clone size, as once, few, many or a class for expanded clones.

d_gene,j_gene,abundance,v_gene,CDR3nt,CDR3aa
-,TRBJ1-2,-,TRBV5-6,TGTGCCAGCGGATGGAGGGCCAGCTCCTATGGCTACACCTTC,CASGWRASSYGYTF
-,TRBJ2-1,-,TRBV4-1,TGCGCCAGCAGCCAAGATCGAGTTGGCCGCTGGCCCCTTTACAATGAGCAGTTCTTC,CASSQDRVGRWPLYNEQFF
-,TRBJ2-3,-,TRBV4-2,TGTGCCAGCAGCCAAGGAAACCGAATCGATACGCAGTATTTT,CASSQGNRIDTQYF
TRBD1,TRBJ2-5,-,TRBV28,TGTGCCAGCAGTTTAGCGGGGACAGGGGCAGAGACCCAGTACTTC,CASSLAGTGAETQYF
-,TRBJ1-1,-,TRBV25-1,TGTGCCAGCAGTTCGGGGACAACGTCTTACACTGAAGCTTTCTTT,CASSSGTTSYTEAFF
-,TRBJ2-1,-,TRBV6-5,TGTGCCAGCAGTTATGGGGCGGGACCCAGGGGTGAACAGTTCTTC,CASSYGAGPRGEQFF
-,TRBJ1-2,-,TRBV5-1,TGCGCCAGCAGCGCAGGGATGAACTATGGCTACACCTTC,CASSAGMNYGYTF
-,TRBJ1-1,-,TRBV19,TGTGCCAGTAGTATGTCGGACAGAGGGCCCACTGAAGCTTTCTTT,CASSMSDRGPTEAFF
-,TRBJ1-5,-,TRBV28,TGTGCCAGCAGCTACAGGGTTCGGGATCAGCCCCAGCATTTT,CASSYRVRDQPQHF
TRBD1,TRBJ2-7,few,TRBV5-1,TGCGCCAGCAGCTTGGCTGGTCTCGGGACAGGGGATACCTACGAGCAGTACTTC,CASSLAGLGTGDTYEQYF
TRBD1,TRBJ2-5,once,TRBV10-2,TGCGCCAGCACTGACCCGGGGACAGTTTCGTCAGAGACCCAGTACTTC,CASTDPGTVSSETQYF